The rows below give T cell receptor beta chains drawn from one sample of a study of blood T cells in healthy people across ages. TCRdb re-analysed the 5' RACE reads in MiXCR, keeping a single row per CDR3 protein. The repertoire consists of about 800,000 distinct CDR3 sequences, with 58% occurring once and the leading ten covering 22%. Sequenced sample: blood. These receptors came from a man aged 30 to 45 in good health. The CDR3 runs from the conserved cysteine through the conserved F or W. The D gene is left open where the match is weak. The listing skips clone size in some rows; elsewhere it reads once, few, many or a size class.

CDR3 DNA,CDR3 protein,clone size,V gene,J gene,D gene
TGTGCCAGCAGCTCTCCTTTTGCCTGGAGGGGTAGTCAAGAGACCCAGTACTTC,CASSSPFAWRGSQETQYF,-,TRBV7-9,TRBJ2-5,-
TGCGCCAGCAGCATCGGACCCGCGGAGACCCAGTACTTC,CASSIGPAETQYF,-,TRBV5-1,TRBJ2-5,-
TGCGTCAGCAGCTTGGTATACGGGAGGGCCTACGAGCAGTACTTC,CVSSLVYGRAYEQYF,-,TRBV5-1,TRBJ2-7,TRBD2
TGTGCCAGCAGCTTCATAGCGGAGGGCTTAAATGAGCAGTACTTC,CASSFIAEGLNEQYF,-,TRBV7-2,TRBJ2-5,-
TGTGCCAGCAGCCCGGGTGGAGGCTCGCAGTATTTT,CASSPGGGSQYF,few,TRBV5-6,TRBJ2-3,-
TGTGCCAGCAGCCAAGCCGGGACAGGTCGAGACCGATATGGCTACACCTTC,CASSQAGTGRDRYGYTF,-,TRBV4-2,TRBJ1-2,TRBD1
TGTGCCAGCAGCCAAGAATGGGAAATATACAATGAGCAGTTCTTC,CASSQEWEIYNEQFF,few,TRBV4-2,TRBJ2-1,-
TGTGCCAGCAGCCAAGTTGGGGAGAAGCAGTTCTTC,CASSQVGEKQFF,few,TRBV14,TRBJ2-1,-
TGTGCCAGCAGGCGGGCGAAATACTACGAGCAGTACTTC,CASRRAKYYEQYF,few,TRBV12-3/TRBV12-4,TRBJ2-7,-
TGTGCCAGCAGCACCCCTCCCGGACAGGGATACGAGCAGTACTTC,CASSTPPGQGYEQYF,-,TRBV7-9,TRBJ2-7,TRBD1
TGTGCCAGCAGTACACTAGACACCGGGGAGCTGTTTTTT,CASSTLDTGELFF,few,TRBV2,TRBJ2-2,-
TGTGCCAGCAGGCGAAAGACTAGGTCGGCCTACAATGAGCAGTACTTC,CASRRKTRSAYNEQYF,-,TRBV28,TRBJ2-7,-
TGCGCCAGCAGCCCTGGTAGCGGGTGGTACAATGAGCAGTACTTC,CASSPGSGWYNEQYF,-,TRBV9,TRBJ2-5,TRBD2
TGCAGTGCTTCGAAAACACCGACTGGTACGGGAACCTACGAGCAGTACTTC,CSASKTPTGTGTYEQYF,-,TRBV20-1,TRBJ2-7,-
TGTGCCACCAGCAGAGATCGGACCCGGGGCGGCTACACCTTC,CATSRDRTRGGYTF,-,TRBV15,TRBJ1-2,-
TGTGCCAGCAGCATTAGGGGCGGGTCCTACGAGCAGTACTTC,CASSIRGGSYEQYF,-,TRBV7-9,TRBJ2-7,-
TGCAGCGTTGAAGATGAGGCGGGGGCTAGCTCCTACGAGCAGTACTTC,CSVEDEAGASSYEQYF,-,TRBV29-1,TRBJ2-7,-
TGTGCCAGCAGTTCGACAGGGTTGGGCACTGAAGCTTTCTTT,CASSSTGLGTEAFF,-,TRBV7-2,TRBJ1-1,TRBD1
TGTGCCAGCAGCCAAGTCAGCCAGGGAAGTGGCTACACCTTC,CASSQVSQGSGYTF,-,TRBV4-2,TRBJ1-2,-
TGCGCCAGCAGCCAAGAGGCCGGACGGTGGGGCATTCAGTACTTC,CASSQEAGRWGIQYF,-,TRBV4-3,TRBJ2-4,-
TGTGCCAGCAGCTTAGCGGGGACCACAGATACGCAGTATTTT,CASSLAGTTDTQYF,few,TRBV7-8,TRBJ2-3,-
TGCAGTGCTTTCGGCAGAAGCCATGAGCAGTTCTTC,CSAFGRSHEQFF,-,TRBV20-1,TRBJ2-1,-
TGCAGTGCTGGCCGGGGGAGGGACTATGGCTACACCTTC,CSAGRGRDYGYTF,-,TRBV20-1,TRBJ1-2,-
TGTGCCAGCACGGGACAGGGATTCAGTGGTTCTACCTACGAGCAGTACTTC,CASTGQGFSGSTYEQYF,many,TRBV6-1,TRBJ2-7,TRBD1
TGTGCCTGGAACGTAGCACTTATCAATGAGCAGTTCTTC,CAWNVALINEQFF,-,TRBV30,TRBJ2-1,-
TGTGCCAGCAGTTTAGGAGGGGGCAAAAGTCCAGAGACCCAGTACTTC,CASSLGGGKSPETQYF,-,TRBV12-3/TRBV12-4,TRBJ2-5,TRBD1
TGTGCCAGCAGCCAATCAGCGACCCAAGAGACCCAGTACTTC,CASSQSATQETQYF,-,TRBV3-1,TRBJ2-5,-
TGTGCCACCAGCAACGAGCACCTTCAGGGGGCCGGAACTGAAGCTTTCTTT,CATSNEHLQGAGTEAFF,-,TRBV15,TRBJ1-1,TRBD1
TGTGCCAGCAGTCCAGACAGGGGGCGGAAAGAGGTCACTGAAGCTTTCTTT,CASSPDRGRKEVTEAFF,-,TRBV5-5,TRBJ1-1,TRBD1
TGTGCCAGCAGCCCTCAAACAGGGGTGGATTCACCCCTCCACTTT,CASSPQTGVDSPLHF,-,TRBV7-2,TRBJ1-6,TRBD1
TGTGCCACCAGCAGAGATCGGGGCACTGAAGCTTTCTTT,CATSRDRGTEAFF,-,TRBV15,TRBJ1-1,-
TGTGCCAGCAGCCAAGAGCAGTGGAGCTCCTACGAGCAGTACTTC,CASSQEQWSSYEQYF,-,TRBV3-1,TRBJ2-7,-
TGTGCCAGCAGACATGGACCCATTTCTGAGCAGTTCTTC,CASRHGPISEQFF,once,TRBV27,TRBJ2-1,-
TGTGCCAGCAGTTTCATACAGGGTTCTGATGGCTACACCTTC,CASSFIQGSDGYTF,-,TRBV12-3/TRBV12-4,TRBJ1-2,-
TGCAGCGTTGGTTGGGGGAGCTGGGGGCAGTTCTTC,CSVGWGSWGQFF,-,TRBV29-1,TRBJ2-1,-
TGTGCCAGCAGCTCGAGTGCGGGGTTAGAGACCCAGTACTTC,CASSSSAGLETQYF,few,TRBV7-9,TRBJ2-5,-
TGCAGTGCTAGGCCGACAGGCTTAGTTCGTGGCTACACCTTC,CSARPTGLVRGYTF,-,TRBV20-1,TRBJ1-2,-
TGCAGCGTAGGCCCCGGGACAGATTTCACAGATACGCAGTATTTT,CSVGPGTDFTDTQYF,-,TRBV29-1,TRBJ2-3,TRBD1